This T cell receptor (beta chain) was identified during a study of patients and donors after allogeneic stem cell transplantation. One entry per CDR3 protein, called by TCRdb with MiXCR from the RT-PCR reads. The sample lists 800,000 to 1,000,000 distinct CDR3 sequences, approximately 18% occurring once. Germline trimming cut 3 bases from V and 8 bases from J; bases unmatched to any gene: 3. The CDR3 sequence is 13 residues long. The germline gives CDR1 LGHDT, CDR2 YNNKEL (reference sequence). The chain uses TRBV3-1 and TRBJ2-2; TRBD2 matches at 7 bases. The receptor was derived from a human donor who was either an allogeneic HSCT recipient or a stem cell or donor lymphocyte infusion donor (not recorded which). It is not recorded whose cells these are; they may come from a transplant donor. The sequencing sample was made of blood, either unsorted or a sorted T cell fraction (not recorded which). In nucleotides, the CDR3 is TGTGCCAGCAGCCAGCAACTAGCGGGGGAGCTGTTTTTT. It translates to CASSQQLAGELFF.